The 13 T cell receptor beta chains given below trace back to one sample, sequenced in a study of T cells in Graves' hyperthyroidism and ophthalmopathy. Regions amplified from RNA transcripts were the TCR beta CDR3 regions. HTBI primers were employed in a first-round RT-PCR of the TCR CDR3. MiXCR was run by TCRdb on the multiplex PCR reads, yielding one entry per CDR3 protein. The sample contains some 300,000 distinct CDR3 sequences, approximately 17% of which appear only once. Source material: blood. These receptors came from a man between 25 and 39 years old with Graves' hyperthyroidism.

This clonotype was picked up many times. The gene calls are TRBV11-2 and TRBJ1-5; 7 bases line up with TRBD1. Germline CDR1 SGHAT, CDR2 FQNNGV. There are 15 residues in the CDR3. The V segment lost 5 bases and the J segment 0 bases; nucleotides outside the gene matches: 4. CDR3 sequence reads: CASSQDRSSNQPQHF. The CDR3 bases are TGTGCCAGCAGCCAGGACAGGAGTAGCAATCAGCCCCAGCATTTT.

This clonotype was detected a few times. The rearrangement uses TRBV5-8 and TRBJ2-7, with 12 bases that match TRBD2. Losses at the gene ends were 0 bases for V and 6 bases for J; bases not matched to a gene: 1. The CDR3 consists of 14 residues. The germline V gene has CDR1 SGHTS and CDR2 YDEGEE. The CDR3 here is CASSLELAGGEQYF. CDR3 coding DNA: TGTGCCAGCAGCTTGGAACTAGCGGGAGGCGAGCAGTACTTC. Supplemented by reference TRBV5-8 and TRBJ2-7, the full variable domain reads EAGVTQSPTHLIKTRGQQATLRCSPISGHTSVYWYQQALGLGLQFLLWYDEGEERNRGNFPPRFSGRQFPNYSSELNVNALELEDSALYLCASSLELAGGEQYFGPGTRLTVT.

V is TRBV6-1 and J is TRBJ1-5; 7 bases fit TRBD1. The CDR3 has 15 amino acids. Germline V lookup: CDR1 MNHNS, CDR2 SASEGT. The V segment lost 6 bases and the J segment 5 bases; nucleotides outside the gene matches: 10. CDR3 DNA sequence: TGTGCCAGCAGCTCAGGGGGGGGTATTGATCAGCCCCAGCATTTT. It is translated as CASSSGGGIDQPQHF.

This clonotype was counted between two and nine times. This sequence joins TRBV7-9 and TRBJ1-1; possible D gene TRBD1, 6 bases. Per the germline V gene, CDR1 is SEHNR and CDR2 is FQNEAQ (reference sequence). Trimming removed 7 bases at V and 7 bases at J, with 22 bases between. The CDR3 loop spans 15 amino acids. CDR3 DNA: TGTGCCAGCACCCAGAGGGGATCCGAACAGGGTGAAGCTTTCTTT. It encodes CASTQRGSEQGEAFF.

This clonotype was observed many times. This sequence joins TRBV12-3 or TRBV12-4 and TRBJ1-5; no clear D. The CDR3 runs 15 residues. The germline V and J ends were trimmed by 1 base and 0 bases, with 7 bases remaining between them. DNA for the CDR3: TGTGCCAGCAGTTTAGGACTCCTTAGCAATCAGCCCCAGCATTTT. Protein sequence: CASSLGLLSNQPQHF.

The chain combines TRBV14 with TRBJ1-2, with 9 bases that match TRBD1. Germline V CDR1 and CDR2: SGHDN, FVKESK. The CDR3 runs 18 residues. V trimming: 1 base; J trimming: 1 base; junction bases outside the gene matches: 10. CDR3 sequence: CASSQVGQGHLSNYGYTF. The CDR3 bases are TGTGCCAGCAGCCAAGTTGGACAGGGGCACCTCAGTAACTATGGCTACACCTTC.

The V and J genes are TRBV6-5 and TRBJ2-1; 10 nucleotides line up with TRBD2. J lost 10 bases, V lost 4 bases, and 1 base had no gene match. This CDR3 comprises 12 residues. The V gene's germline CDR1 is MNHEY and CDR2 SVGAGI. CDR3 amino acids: CASSSLAGEQFF. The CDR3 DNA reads TGTGCCAGCAGTTCACTAGCGGGGGAGCAGTTCTTC.

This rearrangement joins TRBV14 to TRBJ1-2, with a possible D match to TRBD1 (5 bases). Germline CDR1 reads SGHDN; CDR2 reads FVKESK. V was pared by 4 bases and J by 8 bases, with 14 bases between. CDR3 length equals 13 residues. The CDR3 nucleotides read TGTGCCAGCAGCCGAGAGCAGGGAGTCGGCTACACCTTC. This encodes CASSREQGVGYTF.

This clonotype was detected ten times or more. The DNA for the CDR3 is TGTGCCAGCAGCGAAGTGGGGGGCGCTGGCTATGGCTACACCTTC. The encoded protein is CASSEVGGAGYGYTF. The chain combines TRBV12-3 or TRBV12-4 with TRBJ1-2; perhaps TRBD1 as D (6 bases). V lost 6 bases to trimming and J lost 4 bases, with 18 bases between them. There are 15 residues in the CDR3.

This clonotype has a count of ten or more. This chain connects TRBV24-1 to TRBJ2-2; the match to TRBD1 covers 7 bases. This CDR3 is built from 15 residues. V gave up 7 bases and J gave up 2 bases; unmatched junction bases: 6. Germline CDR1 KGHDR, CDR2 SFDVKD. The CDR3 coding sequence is TGTGCCACCAGCCCGGGACAGCTCAACACCGGGGAGCTGTTTTTT. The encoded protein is CATSPGQLNTGELFF.

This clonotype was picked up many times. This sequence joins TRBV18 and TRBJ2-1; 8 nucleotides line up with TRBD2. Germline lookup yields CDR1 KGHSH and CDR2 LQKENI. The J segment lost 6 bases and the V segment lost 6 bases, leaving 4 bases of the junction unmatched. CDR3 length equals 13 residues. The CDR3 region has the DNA TGTGCCAGCTCGACTAGCGAGGCCAATGAGCAGTTCTTC. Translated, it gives CASSTSEANEQFF.

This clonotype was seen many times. The CDR3 DNA sequence: TGTGCCAGCAGGGGACAGGGGGGATCTGGAAACACCATATATTTT. Its protein is CASRGQGGSGNTIYF. V is TRBV6-1 and J is TRBJ1-3; 11 bases are shared with TRBD1. Germline CDR1 reads MNHNS; CDR2 reads SASEGT. Trimming at V came to 6 bases and at J to 1 base, leaving 2 bases not matched to a gene. The CDR3 loop spans 15 amino acids.

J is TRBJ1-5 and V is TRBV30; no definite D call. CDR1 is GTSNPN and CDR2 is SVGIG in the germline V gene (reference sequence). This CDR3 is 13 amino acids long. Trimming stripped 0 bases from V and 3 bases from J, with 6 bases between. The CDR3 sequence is CAWSVRPNQPQHF. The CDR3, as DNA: TGTGCCTGGAGTGTACGTCCCAATCAGCCCCAGCATTTT.